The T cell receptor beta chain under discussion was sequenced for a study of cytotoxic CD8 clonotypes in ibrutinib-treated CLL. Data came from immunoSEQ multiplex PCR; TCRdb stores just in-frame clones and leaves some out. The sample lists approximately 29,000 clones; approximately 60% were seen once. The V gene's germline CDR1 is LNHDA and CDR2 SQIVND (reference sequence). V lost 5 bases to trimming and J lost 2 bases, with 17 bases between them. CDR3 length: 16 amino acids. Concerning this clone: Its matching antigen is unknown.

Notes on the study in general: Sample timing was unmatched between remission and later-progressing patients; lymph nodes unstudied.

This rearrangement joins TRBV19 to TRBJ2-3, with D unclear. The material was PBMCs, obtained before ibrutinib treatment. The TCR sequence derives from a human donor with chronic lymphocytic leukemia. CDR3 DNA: TGTGCCAGTAGTGTAGGATTTGCGGCCTACACAGATACGCAGTATTTT. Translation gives CASSVGFAAYTDTQYF.